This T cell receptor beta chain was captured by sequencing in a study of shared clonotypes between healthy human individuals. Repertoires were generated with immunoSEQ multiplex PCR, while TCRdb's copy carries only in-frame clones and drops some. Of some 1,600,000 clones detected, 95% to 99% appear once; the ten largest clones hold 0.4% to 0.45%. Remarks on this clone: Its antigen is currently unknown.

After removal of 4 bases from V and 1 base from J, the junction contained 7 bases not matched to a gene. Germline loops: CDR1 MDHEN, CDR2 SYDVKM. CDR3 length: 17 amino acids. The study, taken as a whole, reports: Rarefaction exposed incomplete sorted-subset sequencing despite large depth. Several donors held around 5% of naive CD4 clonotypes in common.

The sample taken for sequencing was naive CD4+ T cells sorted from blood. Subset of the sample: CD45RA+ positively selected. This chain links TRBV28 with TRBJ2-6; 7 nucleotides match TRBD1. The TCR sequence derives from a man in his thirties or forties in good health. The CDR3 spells CASSSPQGWSGANVLTF. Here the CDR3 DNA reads TGTGCCAGCAGTTCCCCACAGGGGTGGTCTGGGGCCAACGTCCTGACTTTC.